This T cell receptor beta chain was profiled in a study of shared clonotypes between healthy human individuals. Study-wide points: What rarefaction showed was incomplete sorted-subset sequencing despite large depth.

Generated by immunoSEQ multiplex PCR, the TCRdb table keeps only in-frame clones and is missing some. Found here are approximately 700,000 clones, roughly 73% of them singletons; the top ten hold roughly 2%. A note on this clone: Its antigen is undetermined.

Per germline, CDR1 SNHLY and CDR2 FYNNEI. This CDR3 has 16 amino acids. The V and J ends lost 8 bases and 4 bases, in that order; junction bases with no gene match: 14. This TCR came from a woman in her twenties or thirties in good health. The chain recombines TRBV2 with TRBJ2-3; 8 nucleotides agree with TRBD2. The sample taken for sequencing was memory CD4+ T cells sorted from blood. Described subset: CD45RA-negative fraction. The CDR3 region is CASLSRAGVGADTQYF. Written as DNA, the CDR3 is TGTGCCAGCCTGAGTCGAGCGGGAGTCGGGGCAGATACGCAGTATTTT.